This T cell receptor beta chain was captured in a study of graft-versus-host responses after intestinal transplantation. With regard to this clone: The target antigen is unknown.

V lost 5 bases and J 6 bases, leaving 11 bases between the germline ends. Germline V lookup: CDR1 MNHEY, CDR2 SMNVEV (reference sequence). The CDR3 runs 14 residues. Assay used: immunoSEQ multiplex PCR; TCRdb lists only in-frame clones, some missing. The sample lists around 97,000 clones; 75% to 95% were seen once. The receptor was derived from a human donor who received an intestinal transplant. This chain uses TRBV27 with TRBJ1-6; possibly TRBD1 for D (5 bases). Sample: unstimulated CD8+ T cells sorted from spleen or lymph node cells, taken before intestinal transplant. The DNA for the CDR3 is TGTGCCAGCAGTCTCAGGGCTTCTAATTCACCCCTCCACTTT. Protein product: CASSLRASNSPLHF.